These T cell receptor beta chains were read from a single sample in a study of PD-1 blockade in classical Hodgkin lymphoma. Profiled with immunoSEQ multiplex PCR; TCRdb holds only in-frame clones, not every one. Among 100,000 or so clones, around 93% were seen once, and the ten largest hold under 2%. Sequences were derived from peripheral blood mononuclear cells (PBMCs), sampled before the fourth cycle of nivolumab. The receptors come from a human donor with classical Hodgkin lymphoma. The CDR3 runs from the conserved cysteine through the conserved F or W. A D gene is named only where the DNA matches it firmly. The listing skips clone size in some rows; elsewhere it reads once, few, many or a size class.

TRBJ2-7	TRBD2	.	TRBV29-1	CSFSGTSAYEQYF	TGCAGCTTCTCCGGGACTAGCGCCTACGAGCAGTACTTC
TRBJ2-2	.	.	TRBV9	CASSVEGLGELFF	TGTGCCAGCAGCGTAGAAGGACTCGGGGAGCTGTTTTTT
TRBJ2-7	TRBD1	.	TRBV11-2	CASSIRQGEQTGPSYEQYF	TGTGCCAGCAGCATCCGACAGGGAGAACAAACAGGACCCTCCTACGAGCAGTACTTC
TRBJ1-2	.	.	TRBV27	CASSPTGLVAYGYTF	TGTGCCAGCAGTCCCACAGGGTTAGTGGCCTATGGCTACACCTTC
TRBJ1-1	.	once	TRBV5-6	CASSFQYGTEAFF	TGTGCCAGCAGCTTTCAGTATGGCACTGAAGCTTTCTTT
TRBJ2-7	TRBD2	.	TRBV7-9	CASSPRTVREDEQYF	TGTGCCAGCAGCCCCCGGACCGTTCGGGAGGACGAGCAGTACTTC
TRBJ1-1	.	once	TRBV5-6	CASRGRGLSEAFF	TGTGCCAGCAGAGGGAGGGGGTTATCTGAAGCTTTCTTT
TRBJ2-7	.	.	TRBV30	CAWDPDGFYEQYF	TGTGCCTGGGATCCGGACGGATTCTACGAGCAGTACTTC
TRBJ1-1	.	few	TRBV30	CAWMDRGTEAFF	TGTGCCTGGATGGACAGAGGGACTGAAGCTTTCTTT
TRBJ2-7	.	once	TRBV29-1	CSVRTGPEQYF	TGCAGCGTTCGGACGGGACCCGAGCAGTACTTC
TRBJ2-2	.	.	TRBV27	CASSFRVTNTGELFF	TGTGCCAGCAGCTTTCGAGTGACAAACACCGGGGAGCTGTTTTTT
TRBJ1-4	.	.	TRBV5-1	CASSSDSGQQLLF	TGCGCCAGCAGCTCGGATTCGGGGCAACAGCTCCTTTTT
TRBJ2-3	.	.	TRBV19	CASRLTLPTDTQYF	TGTGCCAGTAGACTCACCCTCCCCACAGATACGCAGTATTTT